This T cell receptor beta chain originates from a study of regulatory T cells in long-lasting Graves disease. About the research overall: In persistent Graves' disease, antithyroid drugs had been taken for over 5 years and TSH receptor antibodies stayed positive. Findings and limits, study-wide: Persistent disease exhibited a predilection for TRBV28, TRBJ1-2 and TRBJ2-5. A reduction in accuracy may have resulted from the small sample size.

According to the study, TCR beta libraries were built with iRepertoire HTBI primers and CDR3-region Arm-PCR. TCRdb called the multiplex PCR reads again in MiXCR, with one record for every CDR3 protein. The sample records under 350,000 distinct CDR3 sequences, around 20% being singletons. This clonotype appeared a few times. Its antigen is currently unknown. Trimming removed 2 bases from V and 8 bases from J; junction bases left unmatched: 9. The CDR3 sequence is 17 residues long. CDR1 MNHEY and CDR2 SVGEGT come from the germline V gene. Documented time point: persistent/refractory GD, antithyroid drugs over 5 years with positive TRAb. Researchers made the TCR library from RNA that was extracted from PBMCs. Peripheral blood, approximately 9 milliliters per patient, was collected in EDTA tubes.

This receptor was taken from a female donor with Graves disease. J is TRBJ1-4 and V is TRBV6-2 or TRBV6-3; TRBD1 matches 12 bases. Material: peripheral blood mononuclear cells (PBMCs), obtained when the disease was refractory, from a patient treated with antithyroid drugs. CDR3 DNA: TGTGCCAGCAGTTACCCACCGGGACAGGGGGCTCTAGAAAAACTGTTTTTT. Its protein is CASSYPPGQGALEKLFF.